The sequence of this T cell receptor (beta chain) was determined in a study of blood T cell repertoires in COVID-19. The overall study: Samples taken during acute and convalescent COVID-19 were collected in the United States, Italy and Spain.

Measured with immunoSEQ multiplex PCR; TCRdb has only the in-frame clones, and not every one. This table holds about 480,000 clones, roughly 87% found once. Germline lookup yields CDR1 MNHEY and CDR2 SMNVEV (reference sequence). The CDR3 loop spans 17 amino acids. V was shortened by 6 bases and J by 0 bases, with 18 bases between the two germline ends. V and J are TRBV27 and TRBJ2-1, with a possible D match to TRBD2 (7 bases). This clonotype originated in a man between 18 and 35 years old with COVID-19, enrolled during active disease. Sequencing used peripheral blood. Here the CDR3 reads CASSRRGRESSYNEQFF. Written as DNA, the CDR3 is TGTGCCAGCAGCCGCCGGGGGCGGGAGAGCTCCTACAATGAGCAGTTCTTC.